This T cell receptor (beta chain) was sequenced in a study of shared clonotypes between healthy human individuals. The repertoire was sequenced with immunoSEQ multiplex PCR; TCRdb's copy has only in-frame clones and lacks some. Among fewer than 700,000 clones, 70% to 80% were seen once, and the ten largest hold approximately 12%. Germline V gene data show CDR1 as SGHTA and CDR2 as FQGNSA. V lost 5 bases, J lost 6 bases, and 14 bases lay in between. CDR3 size: 14 residues. This TCR derives from a woman aged 40 to 50 in good health. Some clones in this sample may be carry-over from other donors' samples. The genes are TRBV7-2 and TRBJ1-5, with a possible D match to TRBD1 (5 bases). Source material: PBMCs. The CDR3 is CASSPGARPQPQHF. The DNA for the CDR3 is TGTGCCAGCAGCCCCGGGGCGCGTCCTCAGCCCCAGCATTTT. Variable domain in full (rest from reference TRBV7-2 and TRBJ1-5): GAGVSQSPSNKVTEKGKDVELRCDPISGHTALYWYRQSLGQGLEFLIYFQGNSAPDKSGLPSDRFSAERTGGSVSTLTIQRTQQEDSAVYLCASSPGARPQPQHFGDGTRLSIL.